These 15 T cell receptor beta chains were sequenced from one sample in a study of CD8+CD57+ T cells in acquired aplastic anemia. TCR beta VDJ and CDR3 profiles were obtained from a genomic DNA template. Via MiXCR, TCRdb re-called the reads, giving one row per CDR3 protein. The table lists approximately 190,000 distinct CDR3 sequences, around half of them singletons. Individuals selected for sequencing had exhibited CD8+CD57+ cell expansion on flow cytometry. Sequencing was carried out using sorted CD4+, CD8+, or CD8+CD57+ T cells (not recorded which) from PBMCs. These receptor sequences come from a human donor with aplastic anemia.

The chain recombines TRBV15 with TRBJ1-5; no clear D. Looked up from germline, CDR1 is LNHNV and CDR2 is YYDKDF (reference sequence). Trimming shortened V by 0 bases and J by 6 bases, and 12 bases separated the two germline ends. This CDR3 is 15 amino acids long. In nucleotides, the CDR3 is TGTGCCACCAGCAGAGAACCGCCCGGCTCTCAGCCCCAGCATTTT. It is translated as CATSREPPGSQPQHF.

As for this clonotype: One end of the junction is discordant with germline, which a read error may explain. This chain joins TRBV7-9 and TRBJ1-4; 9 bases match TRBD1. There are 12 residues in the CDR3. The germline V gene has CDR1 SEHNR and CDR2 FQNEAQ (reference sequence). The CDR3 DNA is TGTGCCAGCAGCCGACAGGGGGAAAAACTGCTTTTT. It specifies CASSRQGEKLLF.

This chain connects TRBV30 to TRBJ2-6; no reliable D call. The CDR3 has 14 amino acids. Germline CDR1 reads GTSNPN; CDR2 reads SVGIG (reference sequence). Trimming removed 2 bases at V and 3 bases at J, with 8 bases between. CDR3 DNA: TGTGCCTGGAGTCGAGGAAGTGGGGCCAACGTCCTGACTTTC. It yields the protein CAWSRGSGANVLTF.

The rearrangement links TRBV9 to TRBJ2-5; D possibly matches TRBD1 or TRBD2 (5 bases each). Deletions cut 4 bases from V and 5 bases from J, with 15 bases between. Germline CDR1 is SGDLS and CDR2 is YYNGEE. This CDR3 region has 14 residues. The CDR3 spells CASSQEGPAETQYF. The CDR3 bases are TGTGCCAGCAGCCAAGAGGGGCCAGCGGAGACCCAGTACTTC.

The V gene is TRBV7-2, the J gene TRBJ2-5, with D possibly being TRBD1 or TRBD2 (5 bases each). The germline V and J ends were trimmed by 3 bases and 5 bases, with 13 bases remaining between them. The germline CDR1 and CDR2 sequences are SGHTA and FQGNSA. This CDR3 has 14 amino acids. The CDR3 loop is CASSLGPQRETQYF. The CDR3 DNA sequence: TGTGCCAGCAGCTTGGGACCTCAACGGGAGACCCAGTACTTC. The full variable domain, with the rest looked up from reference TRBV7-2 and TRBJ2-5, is GAGVSQSPSNKVTEKGKDVELRCDPISGHTALYWYRQSLGQGLEFLIYFQGNSAPDKSGLPSDRFSAERTGGSVSTLTIQRTQQEDSAVYLCASSLGPQRETQYFGPGTRLLVL.

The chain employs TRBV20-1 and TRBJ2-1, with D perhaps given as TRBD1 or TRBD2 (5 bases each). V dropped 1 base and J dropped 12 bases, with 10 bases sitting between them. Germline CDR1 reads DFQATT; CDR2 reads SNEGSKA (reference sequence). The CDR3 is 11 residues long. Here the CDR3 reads CSARGGGTQFF. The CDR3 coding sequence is TGCAGTGCTAGAGGGGGTGGGACGCAGTTCTTC.

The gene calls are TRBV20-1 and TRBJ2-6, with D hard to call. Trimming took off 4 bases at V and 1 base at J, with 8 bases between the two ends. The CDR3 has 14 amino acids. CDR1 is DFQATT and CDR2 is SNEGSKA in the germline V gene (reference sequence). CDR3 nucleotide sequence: TGCAGTGCTATAGAACAATCTGGGGCCAACGTCCTGACTTTC. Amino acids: CSAIEQSGANVLTF.

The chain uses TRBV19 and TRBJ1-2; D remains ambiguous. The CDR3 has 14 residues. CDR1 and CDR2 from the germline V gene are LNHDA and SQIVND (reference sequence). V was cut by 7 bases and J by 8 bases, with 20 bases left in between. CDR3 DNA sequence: TGTGCCAGTATGTCCTTTCGGGGTCGTATCGGCTACACCTTC. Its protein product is CASMSFRGRIGYTF.

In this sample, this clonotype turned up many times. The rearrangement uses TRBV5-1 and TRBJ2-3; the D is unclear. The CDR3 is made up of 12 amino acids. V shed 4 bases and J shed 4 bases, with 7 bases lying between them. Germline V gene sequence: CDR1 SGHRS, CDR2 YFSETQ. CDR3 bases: TGCGCCAGCAGCCGCCTCTCAGATACGCAGTATTTT. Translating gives CASSRLSDTQYF.

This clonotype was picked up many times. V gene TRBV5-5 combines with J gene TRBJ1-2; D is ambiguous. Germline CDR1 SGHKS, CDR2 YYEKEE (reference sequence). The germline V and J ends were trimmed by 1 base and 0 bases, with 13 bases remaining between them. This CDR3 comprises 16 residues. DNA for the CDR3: TGTGCCAGCAGCTTGACAAGGGATACGACTAACTATGGCTACACCTTC. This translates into CASSLTRDTTNYGYTF. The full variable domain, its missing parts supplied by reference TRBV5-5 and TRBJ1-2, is DAGVTQSPTHLIKTRGQQVTLRCSPISGHKSVSWYQQVLGQGPQFIFQYYEKEERGRGNFPDRFSARQFPNYSSELNVNALLLGDSALYLCASSLTRDTTNYGYTFGSGTRLTVV.

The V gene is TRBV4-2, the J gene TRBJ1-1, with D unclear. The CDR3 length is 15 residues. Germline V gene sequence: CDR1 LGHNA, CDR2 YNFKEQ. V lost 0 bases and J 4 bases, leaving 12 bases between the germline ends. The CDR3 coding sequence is TGTGCCAGCAGCCAAGAGGTGGTGGCGAGCACTGAAGCTTTCTTT. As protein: CASSQEVVASTEAFF.

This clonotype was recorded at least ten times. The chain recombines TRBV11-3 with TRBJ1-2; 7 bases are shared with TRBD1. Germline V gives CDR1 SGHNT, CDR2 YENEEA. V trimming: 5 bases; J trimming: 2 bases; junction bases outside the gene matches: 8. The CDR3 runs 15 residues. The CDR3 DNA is TGTGCCAGCAGCCTGGGACAGTCCCTCAACTATGGCTACACCTTC. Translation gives CASSLGQSLNYGYTF.

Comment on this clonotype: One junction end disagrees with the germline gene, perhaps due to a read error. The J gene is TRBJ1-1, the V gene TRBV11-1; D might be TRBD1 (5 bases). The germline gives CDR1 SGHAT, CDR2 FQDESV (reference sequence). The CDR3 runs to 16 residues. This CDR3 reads CASSLAPTVRGTETFF. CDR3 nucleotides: TGTGCCAGCAGCTTAGCCCCGACAGTGAGGGGCACTGAAACTTTCTTT.

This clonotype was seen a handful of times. The CDR3 nucleotides are TGTGCCAGCTCACCAGCGTACAGTATGAACACTGAAGCTTTCTTT. As protein: CASSPAYSMNTEAFF. This chain uses TRBV18 with TRBJ1-1; D is unclear. The CDR3 loop spans 15 amino acids. The V and J ends lost 2 bases and 0 bases respectively, with 10 bases between them. Per germline, CDR1 KGHSH and CDR2 LQKENI.

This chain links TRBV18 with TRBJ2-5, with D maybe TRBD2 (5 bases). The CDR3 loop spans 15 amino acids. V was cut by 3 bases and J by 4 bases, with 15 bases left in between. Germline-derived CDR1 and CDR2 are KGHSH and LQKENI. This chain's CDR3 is CASSPPSRTRETQYF. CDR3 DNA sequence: TGTGCCAGCTCACCTCCAAGTCGGACTCGAGAGACCCAGTACTTC. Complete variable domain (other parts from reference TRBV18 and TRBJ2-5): NAGVMQNPRHLVRRRGQEARLRCSPMKGHSHVYWYRQLPEEGLKFMVYLQKENIIDESGMPKERFSAEFPKEGPSILRIQQVVRGDSAAYFCASSPPSRTRETQYFGPGTRLLVL.